This TCR beta chain is from a study of OX40 agonist ivuxolimab in advanced cancers. CDR3 length: 15 residues. V shed 1 base and J 9 bases; nucleotides not matched to a gene: 9. CDR1 and CDR2 (germline): MGHRA, YSYEKL. The protocol was immunoSEQ multiplex PCR, while the TCRdb copy is restricted to in-frame clones and leaves out a portion. Altogether approximately 70,000 clones are present, about 87% being singletons, with the ten largest covering under 1.1%. The sequence came from an adult with an advanced solid tumor such as melanoma, head and neck, liver or kidney cancer. Sequenced material: CD4+ or CD8+ T cells sorted from blood, taken in a trial of the OX40 agonist ivuxolimab. V and J are TRBV4-1 and TRBJ2-3; 8 bases map to TRBD2. The CDR3 coding sequence is TGCGCCAGCAGCCAAGTCCCGGGACTAGGGTCCACGCAGTATTTT. This gives the protein CASSQVPGLGSTQYF.